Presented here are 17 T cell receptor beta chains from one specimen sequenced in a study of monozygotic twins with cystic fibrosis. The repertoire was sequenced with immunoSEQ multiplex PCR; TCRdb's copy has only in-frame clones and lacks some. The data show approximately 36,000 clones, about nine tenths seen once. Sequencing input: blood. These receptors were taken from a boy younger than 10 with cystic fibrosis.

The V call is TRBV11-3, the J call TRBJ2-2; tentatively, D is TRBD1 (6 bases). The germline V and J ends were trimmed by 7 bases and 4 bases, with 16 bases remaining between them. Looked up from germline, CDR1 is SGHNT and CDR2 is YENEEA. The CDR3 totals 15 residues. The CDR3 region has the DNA TGTGCCAGCACCCCTTGGGGGCCAAGCACCGGGGAGCTGTTTTTT. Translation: CASTPWGPSTGELFF.

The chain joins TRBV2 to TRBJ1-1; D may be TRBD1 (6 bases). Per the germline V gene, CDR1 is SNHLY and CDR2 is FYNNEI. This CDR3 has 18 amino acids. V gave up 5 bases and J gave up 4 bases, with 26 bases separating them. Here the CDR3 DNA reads TGTGCCAGCAGTTGGGGAATTTTGGACAGTGTTGATCGCACTGAAGCTTTCTTT. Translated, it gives CASSWGILDSVDRTEAFF.

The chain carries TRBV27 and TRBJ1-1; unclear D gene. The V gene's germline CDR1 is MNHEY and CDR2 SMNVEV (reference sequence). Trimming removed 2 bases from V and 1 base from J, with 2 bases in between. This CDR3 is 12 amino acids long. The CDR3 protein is CASSLGNTEAFF. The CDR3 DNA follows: TGTGCCAGCAGTTTAGGGAACACTGAAGCTTTCTTT.

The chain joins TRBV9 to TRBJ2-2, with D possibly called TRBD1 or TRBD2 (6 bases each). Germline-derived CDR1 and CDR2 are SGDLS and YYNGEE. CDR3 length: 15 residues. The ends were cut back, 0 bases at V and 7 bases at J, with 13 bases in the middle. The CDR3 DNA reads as TGTGCCAGCAGCGTAGTCTGGGGGGCTGACGGGGAGCTGTTTTTT. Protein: CASSVVWGADGELFF.

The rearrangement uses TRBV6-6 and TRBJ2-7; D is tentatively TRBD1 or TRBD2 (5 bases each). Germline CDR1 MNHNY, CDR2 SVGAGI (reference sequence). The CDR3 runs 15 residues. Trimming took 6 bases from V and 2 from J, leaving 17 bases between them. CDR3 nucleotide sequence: TGTGCCAGCAGCCCGGGACCCCTCGAAACCTACGAGCAGTACTTC. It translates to CASSPGPLETYEQYF.

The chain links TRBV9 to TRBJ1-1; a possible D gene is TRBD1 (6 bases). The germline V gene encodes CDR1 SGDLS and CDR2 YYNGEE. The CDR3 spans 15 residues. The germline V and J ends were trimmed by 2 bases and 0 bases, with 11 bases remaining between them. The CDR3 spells CASSVAGTLNTEAFF. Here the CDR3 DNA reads TGTGCCAGCAGCGTCGCCGGGACATTGAACACTGAAGCTTTCTTT.

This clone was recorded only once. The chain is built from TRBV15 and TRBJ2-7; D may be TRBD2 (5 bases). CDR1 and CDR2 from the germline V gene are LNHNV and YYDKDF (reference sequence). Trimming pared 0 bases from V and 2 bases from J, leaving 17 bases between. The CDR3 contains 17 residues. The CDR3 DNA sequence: TGTGCCACCAGCAGAGAAGGGTCGGGGAGTCTTCCCTACGAGCAGTACTTC. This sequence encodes CATSREGSGSLPYEQYF.

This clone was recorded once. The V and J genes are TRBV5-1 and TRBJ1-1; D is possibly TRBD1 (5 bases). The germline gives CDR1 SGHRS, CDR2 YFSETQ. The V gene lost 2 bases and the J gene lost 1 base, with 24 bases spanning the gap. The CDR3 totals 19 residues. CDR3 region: CASSFFPEDRASPNTEAFF. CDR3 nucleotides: TGCGCCAGCAGCTTCTTTCCCGAAGACAGAGCCAGCCCGAACACTGAAGCTTTCTTT.

CDR3 DNA: TGTGCCAGCAGTTCCAGGACAGCTATAACCCTAGGAAACACCTTC. Translation: CASSSRTAITLGNTF. The chain recombines TRBV6-5 with TRBJ1-2; tentative D call: TRBD1 (6 bases). V was pared by 4 bases and J by 12 bases, with 24 bases between. This CDR3 is 15 amino acids long. The germline CDR1 and CDR2 sequences are MNHEY and SVGAGI.

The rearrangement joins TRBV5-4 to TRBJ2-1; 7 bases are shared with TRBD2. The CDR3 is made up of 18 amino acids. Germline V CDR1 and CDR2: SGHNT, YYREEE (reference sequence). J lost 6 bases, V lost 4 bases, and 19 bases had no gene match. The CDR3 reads CASSPVGRLAQRANEQFF. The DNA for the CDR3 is TGTGCCAGCAGCCCAGTGGGGAGACTAGCCCAAAGGGCCAATGAGCAGTTCTTC.

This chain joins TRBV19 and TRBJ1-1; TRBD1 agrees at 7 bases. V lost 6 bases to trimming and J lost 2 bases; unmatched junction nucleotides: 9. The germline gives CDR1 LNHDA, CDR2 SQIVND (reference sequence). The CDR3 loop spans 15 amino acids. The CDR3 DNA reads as TGTGCCAGTAGATCCCAAGGACAGGCCAACACTGAAGCTTTCTTT. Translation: CASRSQGQANTEAFF.

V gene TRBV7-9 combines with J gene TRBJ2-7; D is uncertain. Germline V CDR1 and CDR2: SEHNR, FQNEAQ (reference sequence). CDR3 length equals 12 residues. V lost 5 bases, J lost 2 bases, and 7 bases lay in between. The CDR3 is CASSAQTYEQYF. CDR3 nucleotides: TGTGCCAGCAGCGCCCAAACCTACGAGCAGTACTTC.

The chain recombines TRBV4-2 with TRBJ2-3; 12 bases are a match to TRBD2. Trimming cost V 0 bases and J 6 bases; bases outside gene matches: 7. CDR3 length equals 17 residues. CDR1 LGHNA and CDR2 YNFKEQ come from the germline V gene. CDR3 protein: CASSQDPSGGAFDTQYF. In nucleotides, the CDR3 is TGTGCCAGCAGCCAAGACCCTAGCGGGGGGGCGTTTGATACGCAGTATTTT.

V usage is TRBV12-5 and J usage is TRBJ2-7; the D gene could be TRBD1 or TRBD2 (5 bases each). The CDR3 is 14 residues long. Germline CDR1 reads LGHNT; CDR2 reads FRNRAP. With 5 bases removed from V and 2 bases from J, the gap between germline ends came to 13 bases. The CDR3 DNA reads TGTGCTAGTGGTGCCGGGACGGGGACCTACGAGCAGTACTTC. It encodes CASGAGTGTYEQYF.

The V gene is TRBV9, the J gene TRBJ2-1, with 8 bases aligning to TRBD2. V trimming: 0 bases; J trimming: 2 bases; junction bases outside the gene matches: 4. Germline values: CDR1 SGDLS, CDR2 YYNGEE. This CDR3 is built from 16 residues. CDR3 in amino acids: CASSVATGGPYNEQFF. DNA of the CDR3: TGTGCCAGCAGCGTAGCCACGGGGGGGCCCTACAATGAGCAGTTCTTC. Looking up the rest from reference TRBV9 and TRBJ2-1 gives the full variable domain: DSGVTQTPKHLITATGQRVTLRCSPRSGDLSVYWYQQSLDQGLQFLIQYYNGEERAKGNILERFSAQQFPDLHSELNLSSLELGDSALYFCASSVATGGPYNEQFFGPGTRLTVL.

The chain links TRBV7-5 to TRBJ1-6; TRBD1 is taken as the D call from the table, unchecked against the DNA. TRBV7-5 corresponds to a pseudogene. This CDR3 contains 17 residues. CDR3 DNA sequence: TGTGCCAGAAGCCCGACAGTTCCTAGCTCCTATAATTCACCCCTCCACTTT. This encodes CARSPTVPSSYNSPLHF.

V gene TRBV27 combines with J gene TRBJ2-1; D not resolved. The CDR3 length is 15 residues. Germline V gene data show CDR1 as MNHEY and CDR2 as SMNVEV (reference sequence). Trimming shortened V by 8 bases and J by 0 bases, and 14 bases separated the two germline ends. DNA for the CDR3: TGTGCCAGCGCCCGCCCCTGGAGCTCCTACAATGAGCAGTTCTTC. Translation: CASARPWSSYNEQFF.